This is a list of T cell receptor beta chains from one sample in a study of T cell repertoires in cytomegalovirus infection. TCRdb reprocessed the reads with MiXCR, giving one entry per CDR3 protein. Of 200,000 or so distinct CDR3 sequences listed, 28% are singletons. Sequenced input: PBMCs. These receptor sequences come from a human donor in good health (CMV status not recorded). Some clones in this sample may be carry-over from other donors' samples. CDR3s include the opening cysteine and the closing phenylalanine or tryptophan. A D gene is named only where the DNA matches it firmly. Only part of the rows carry a size: once, few, many, or a class if the clone is expanded.

size,V,D,J,DNA,CDR3
-,TRBV29-1,-,TRBJ2-1,TGCAGCATTGAAAGGGGCACTGAGCAGTTCTTC,CSIERGTEQFF
few,TRBV7-8,-,TRBJ1-1,TGTGCCAGCAGCTTAGCAGGGAAACGCGAAGCTTTCTTT,CASSLAGKREAFF
-,TRBV7-9,TRBD2,TRBJ2-1,TGTGCCAGCAGCAGCGTTCCCCGGGGGGGCTCCTACAATGAGCAGTTCTTC,CASSSVPRGGSYNEQFF
-,TRBV20-1,-,TRBJ2-5,TGCAGTGCCCCCGAGGCGCGGGCTCAAGAGACCCAGTACTTC,CSAPEARAQETQYF
many,TRBV12-3/TRBV12-4,-,TRBJ2-1,TGTGCCAGCAGCGGTAGCGGCGATGAGCAGTTCTTC,CASSGSGDEQFF
-,TRBV28,-,TRBJ1-4,TGTGCCAGCAGGGGCAGCGGAGGGGAAAAACTGTTTTTT,CASRGSGGEKLFF
-,TRBV29-1,TRBD1,TRBJ1-1,TGCAGCGTTGAGGGACAGGGCTACACTGAAGCTTTCTTT,CSVEGQGYTEAFF
-,TRBV10-2,-,TRBJ1-1,TGCGCCAGCAGTGTCGGGGGCGAGAACACTGAAGCTTTCTTT,CASSVGGENTEAFF
-,TRBV30,-,TRBJ1-6,TGTGCCTGGGTAGAGGGAGCGACGGATTCACCCCTCCACTTT,CAWVEGATDSPLHF
many,TRBV4-3,-,TRBJ2-1,TGCGCCAGCAGCCAAGATAAAAGGGGATCCTACAATGAGCAGTTCTTC,CASSQDKRGSYNEQFF
few,TRBV11-2,TRBD2,TRBJ2-3,TGTGCCAGCAGCAAAACGGGGGGGACTAGCTGGACAGATACGCAGTATTTT,CASSKTGGTSWTDTQYF
-,TRBV2,-,TRBJ1-1,TGTGCCAGCAAGAGGGAGCCGGGGGGCACTGAAGCTTTCTTT,CASKREPGGTEAFF
once,TRBV11-1,-,TRBJ2-3,TGTGCCAGCAGCTTCGTGGACAGCAACACAGATACGCAGTATTTT,CASSFVDSNTDTQYF
-,TRBV20-1,-,TRBJ1-2,TGCAGTGCTAGAGTAATGGGCAGTTGGGACTATGGCTACACCTTC,CSARVMGSWDYGYTF
-,TRBV7-2,TRBD1,TRBJ1-6,TGTGCCAGCAGCCCTCTGACCGGGACAGAAAATTCACCCCTCCACTTT,CASSPLTGTENSPLHF
-,TRBV18,TRBD1,TRBJ2-7,TGTGCCAGCTCACCGACTGGACAGGGGTACTACGAGCAGTACTTC,CASSPTGQGYYEQYF
-,TRBV18,-,TRBJ2-7,TGTGCCAGCTCACCGCTGGGACACGTCTACGAGCAGTACTTC,CASSPLGHVYEQYF
-,TRBV7-9,-,TRBJ2-5,TGTGCCAGCAGCCAGGGGAAAGAGACCCAGTACTTC,CASSQGKETQYF
-,TRBV27,-,TRBJ1-1,TGTGCCAGCAGTTTATTCAGGCCCGGGGACACTGAAGCTTTCTTT,CASSLFRPGDTEAFF
-,TRBV7-3,TRBD2,TRBJ2-1,TGTGCCAGCAGCTTAGAGCCTAGCGGGACCTACAATGAGCAGTTCTTC,CASSLEPSGTYNEQFF
few,TRBV19,TRBD1,TRBJ2-1,TGTGCCAGTAGTTCCAGGGGGTACTACAATGAGCAGTTCTTC,CASSSRGYYNEQFF
many,TRBV6-2/TRBV6-3,-,TRBJ1-2,TGTGCCAGCAGTTTCGGCGTAAACTATGGCTACACCTTC,CASSFGVNYGYTF
-,TRBV20-1,-,TRBJ2-1,TGCAGTGCCCGAGGGTCCAACAATGAGCAGTTCTTC,CSARGSNNEQFF
-,TRBV12-3/TRBV12-4,-,TRBJ1-6,TGTGCCAGCAGTTCCCGAACCGCCAGGGTCGGAGCACCCCTCCACTTT,CASSSRTARVGAPLHF
few,TRBV6-2/TRBV6-3,-,TRBJ1-1,TGTGCCAGCCGGCCGGGGGCCAGAAACACTGAAGCTTTCTTT,CASRPGARNTEAFF
few,TRBV12-3/TRBV12-4,-,TRBJ1-5,TGTGCCAGCAGTCCCCCGGCAGGGTTTAGTCAGCCCCAGCATTTT,CASSPPAGFSQPQHF
few,TRBV12-3/TRBV12-4,-,TRBJ2-7,TGTGCCAGCAGTTTGGGATCTTTCGACTACGAGCAGTACTTC,CASSLGSFDYEQYF
many,TRBV7-2,-,TRBJ2-1,TGTGCCAGCAGCTTAGCAAGGGGCCCCTACAATGAGCAGTTCTTC,CASSLARGPYNEQFF
many,TRBV6-2/TRBV6-3,TRBD1,TRBJ2-7,TGTGCCAGCAGTTACGACACAGGGGCCAACGAGCAGTACTTC,CASSYDTGANEQYF
-,TRBV7-2,-,TRBJ1-3,TGTGCCAGCAGCTTAGTAGCGGAGGGGCTAAAAAACACCATATATTTT,CASSLVAEGLKNTIYF
-,TRBV7-6,TRBD1,TRBJ2-7,TGTGCCAGCAGCTTGGAAGGGACAGGGGACTCCTACGAGCAGTACTTC,CASSLEGTGDSYEQYF
-,TRBV19,-,TRBJ1-2,TGTGCCAGTAGTTTCTCCGGCCCTAACTATGGCTACACCTTC,CASSFSGPNYGYTF
-,TRBV18,-,TRBJ1-2,TGTGCCAGCTCACCGAGGGGAGATATGGGCTACACCTTC,CASSPRGDMGYTF
few,TRBV4-1,TRBD1,TRBJ1-1,TGCGCCAGCAGCCTCCTTACAGGGGACACTGAAGCTTTCTTT,CASSLLTGDTEAFF
many,TRBV7-2,-,TRBJ1-2,TGTGCCAGCAGCCCGACAGGCCAAGGGAGTGGCTACACCTTC,CASSPTGQGSGYTF
few,TRBV2,-,TRBJ2-7,TGTGCCAGCAGGGCCCTACGGGGCGGAGGGGAAGAGCAGTACTTC,CASRALRGGGEEQYF
many,TRBV7-2,TRBD1,TRBJ2-3,TGTGCCAGCAGCTTGCGCCGTACAGGGGTAGATACGCAGTATTTT,CASSLRRTGVDTQYF
-,TRBV19,-,TRBJ2-3,TGTGCCAGTCGGAAGGCGAGCACAGATACGCAGTATTTT,CASRKASTDTQYF
once,TRBV12-3/TRBV12-4,-,TRBJ1-1,TGTGCCAGCAGCCCCGGACGGTTGATCACTGAAGCTTTCTTT,CASSPGRLITEAFF